This T cell receptor beta chain was found in a study of long-term antiretroviral therapy in people with HIV. The V gene's germline CDR1 is SGHRS and CDR2 YFSETQ. With V trimmed by 4 bases and J by 7 bases, 7 bases remained unmatched. The CDR3 loop spans 16 amino acids. Overall study findings and caveats: Spans of CDR3 length were tighter for HIV repertoires than for controls. Following ART, diversity rose but still fell short of transplant donor controls.

Amounts of 1-10 million cryopreserved PBMC were held in the samples before DNA extraction. Remarks on this clone: Its antigen is unidentified.

The libraries were made with immunoSEQ v3.0 at survey level. The data were produced by immunoSEQ multiplex PCR, yet TCRdb's version contains in-frame clones alone and is incomplete. The sample consists of about 24,000 clones, approximately 95% of them appearing once. The gene calls are TRBV5-1 and TRBJ2-1; 14 bases fit TRBD2. This TCR came from a woman aged 45-60 years with HIV. The sample consisted of unsorted PBMCs, taken 4.8 to 5 years after starting antiretroviral therapy. Here the CDR3 reads CASSAGLAGAWNEQFF. The DNA for the CDR3 is TGCGCCAGCAGCGCGGGACTAGCGGGAGCATGGAATGAGCAGTTCTTC.